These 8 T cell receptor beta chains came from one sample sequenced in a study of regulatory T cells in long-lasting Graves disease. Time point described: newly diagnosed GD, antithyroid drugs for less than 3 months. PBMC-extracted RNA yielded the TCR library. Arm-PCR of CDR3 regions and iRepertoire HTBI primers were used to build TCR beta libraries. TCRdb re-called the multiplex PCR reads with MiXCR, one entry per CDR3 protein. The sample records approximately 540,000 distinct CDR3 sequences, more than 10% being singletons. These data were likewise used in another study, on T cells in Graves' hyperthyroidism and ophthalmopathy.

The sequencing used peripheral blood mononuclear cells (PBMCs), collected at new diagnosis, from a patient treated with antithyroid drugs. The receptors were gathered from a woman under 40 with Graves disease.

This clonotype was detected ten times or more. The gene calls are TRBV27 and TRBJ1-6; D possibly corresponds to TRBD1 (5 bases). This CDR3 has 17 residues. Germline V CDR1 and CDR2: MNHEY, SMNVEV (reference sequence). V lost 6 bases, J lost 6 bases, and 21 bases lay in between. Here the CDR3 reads CASRLGFQGLSNSPLHF. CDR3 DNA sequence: TGTGCCAGCAGGCTGGGGTTTCAGGGCCTCTCTAATTCACCCCTCCACTTT.

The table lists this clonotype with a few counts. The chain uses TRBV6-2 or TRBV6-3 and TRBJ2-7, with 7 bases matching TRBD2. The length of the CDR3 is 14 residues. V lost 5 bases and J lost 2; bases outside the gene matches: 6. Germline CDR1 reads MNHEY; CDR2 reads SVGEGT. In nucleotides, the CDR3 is TGTGCCAGCAGTGTGGGACTACACACCTACGAGCAGTACTTC. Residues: CASSVGLHTYEQYF.

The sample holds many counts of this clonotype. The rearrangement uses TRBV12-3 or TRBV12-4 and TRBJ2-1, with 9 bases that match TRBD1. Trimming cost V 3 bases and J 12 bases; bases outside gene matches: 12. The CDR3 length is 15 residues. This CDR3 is CASSFGTGSLGGQFF. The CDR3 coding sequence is TGTGCCAGCAGTTTTGGGACAGGGTCCCTGGGAGGGCAGTTCTTC.

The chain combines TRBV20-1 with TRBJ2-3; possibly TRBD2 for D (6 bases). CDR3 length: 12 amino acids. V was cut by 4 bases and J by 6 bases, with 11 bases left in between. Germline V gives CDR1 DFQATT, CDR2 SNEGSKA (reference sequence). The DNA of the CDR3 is TGCAGTGCTACTAGCGCTAGGGATACGCAGTATTTT. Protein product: CSATSARDTQYF.

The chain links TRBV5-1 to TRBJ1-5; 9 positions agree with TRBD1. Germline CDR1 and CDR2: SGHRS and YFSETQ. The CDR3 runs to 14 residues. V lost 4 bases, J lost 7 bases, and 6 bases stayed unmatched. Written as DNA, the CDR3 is TGCGCCAGCAGCCCTCGACAGGGGGAGCAGCCCCAGCATTTT. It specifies CASSPRQGEQPQHF. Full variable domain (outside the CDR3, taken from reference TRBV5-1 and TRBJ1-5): KAGVTQTPRYLIKTRGQQVTLSCSPISGHRSVSWYQQTPGQGLQFLFEYFSETQRNKGNFPGRFSGRQFSNSRSEMNVSTLELGDSALYLCASSPRQGEQPQHFGDGTRLSIL.

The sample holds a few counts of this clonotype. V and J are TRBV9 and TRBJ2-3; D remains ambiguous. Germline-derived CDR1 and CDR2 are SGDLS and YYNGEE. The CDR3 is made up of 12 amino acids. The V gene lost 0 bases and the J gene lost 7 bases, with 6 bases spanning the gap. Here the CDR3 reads CASSVGTNTQYF. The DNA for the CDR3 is TGTGCCAGCAGCGTAGGTACGAATACGCAGTATTTT.

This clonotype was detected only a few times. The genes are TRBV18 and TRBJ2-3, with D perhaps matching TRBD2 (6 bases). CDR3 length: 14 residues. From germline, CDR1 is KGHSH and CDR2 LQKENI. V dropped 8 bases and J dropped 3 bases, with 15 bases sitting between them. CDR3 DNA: TGTGCCAGCAGTGGTTGGGACTCTACAGATACGCAGTATTTT. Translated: CASSGWDSTDTQYF.

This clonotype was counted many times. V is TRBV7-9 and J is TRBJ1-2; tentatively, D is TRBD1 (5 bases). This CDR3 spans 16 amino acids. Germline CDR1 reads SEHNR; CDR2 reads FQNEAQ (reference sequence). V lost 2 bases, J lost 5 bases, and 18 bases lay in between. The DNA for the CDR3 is TGTGCCAGCAGCTTAAACGCGGGGGGTCCGATTTATGGCTACACCTTC. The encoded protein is CASSLNAGGPIYGYTF.